What follows are 8 T cell receptor beta chains derived from one specimen sequenced in a study of shared clonotypes between healthy human individuals (TCRdb year 2020). To prepare the library, the immunoSEQ multiplex PCR assay was applied. Drawn from immuneACCESS, this table holds only the in-frame rearrangements with V and J called that TCRdb kept. Clones are partly lost; checked studies trace under half to an unresolved V gene and leave the rest unexplained. Here the sample has around 2.3 million clones; roughly 95% occur a single time. Less than 0.15% of the sample is in the top ten clones. Sequenced: naive CD4+ T cells sorted from blood. This sample's cell subset or site label indicates: CD45RA+ positively selected. The receptors come from a man aged 18 to 30 in good health.

The chain uses TRBV5-1 and TRBJ2-7; the D is unclear. Trimming took 0 bases from V and 7 from J, leaving 11 bases between them. Per the germline V gene, CDR1 is SGHRS and CDR2 is YFSETQ. The CDR3 sequence is 13 residues long. The CDR3 nucleotides read TGCGCCAGCAGCTTGGGGACCGTCGGGGAGCAGTACTTC. Encoded protein: CASSLGTVGEQYF.

This chain links TRBV13 with TRBJ2-7; D perhaps matches TRBD2 (5 bases). V was cut by 0 bases and J by 7 bases, with 13 bases left in between. CDR1 and CDR2 (germline): PRHDT, FYEKMQ (reference sequence). This CDR3 has 14 amino acids. DNA for the CDR3: TGTGCCAGCAGCTTAGGGCGAGGGAGCCTTGAGCAGTACTTC. It encodes CASSLGRGSLEQYF.

The chain is built from TRBV28 and TRBJ2-7, with TRBD1 matching over 9 bases. Germline V lookup: CDR1 MDHEN, CDR2 SYDVKM. CDR3 length: 14 residues. V lost 5 bases, J lost 6 bases, and 8 bases stayed unmatched. Here the CDR3 DNA reads TGTGCCAGCAGTGCATACAGGGGGCTTAGCGAGCAGTACTTC. Its protein is CASSAYRGLSEQYF.

V and J are TRBV5-1 and TRBJ2-7; D is unresolved. V was pared by 5 bases and J by 4 bases, with 13 bases between. Germline V CDR1 and CDR2: SGHRS, YFSETQ. This CDR3 comprises 13 residues. The CDR3 bases are TGCGCCAGCAGTCTGAGCGAGTTATACGAGCAGTACTTC. This sequence encodes CASSLSELYEQYF.

The rearrangement joins TRBV11-1 to TRBJ2-7, with D unresolved. The CDR3 totals 16 residues. Germline-derived CDR1 and CDR2 are SGHAT and FQDESV (reference sequence). Trimming left V 1 base short and J 3 bases short, with 16 bases between. CDR3 amino acids: CASSLVSGIGYYEQYF. CDR3 in DNA: TGTGCCAGCAGCTTAGTAAGTGGAATAGGATACTACGAGCAGTACTTC. Full variable domain (remainder filled in from reference TRBV11-1 and TRBJ2-7): EAEVAQSPRYKITEKSQAVAFWCDPISGHATLYWYRQILGQGPELLVQFQDESVVDDSQLPKDRFSAERLKGVDSTLKIQPAELGDSAMYLCASSLVSGIGYYEQYFGPGTRLTVT.

V usage is TRBV6-1 and J usage is TRBJ1-2, with D hard to call. CDR3 size: 13 residues. CDR1 and CDR2 (germline): MNHNS, SASEGT. V was trimmed by 6 bases and J by 1 base, leaving 9 bases between them. The CDR3 reads CASRGGGNYGYTF. The DNA of the CDR3 is TGTGCCAGCAGGGGTGGCGGTAACTATGGCTACACCTTC.

This chain connects TRBV28 to TRBJ2-7; tentative D call: TRBD1 (6 bases). Germline CDR1 reads MDHEN; CDR2 reads SYDVKM. V lost 6 bases and J 0 bases, leaving 30 bases between the germline ends. CDR3 length equals 20 residues. CDR3 region: CASSPLSLRKKGQFSYEQYF. In nucleotides, the CDR3 is TGTGCCAGCAGCCCCTTGTCCCTCAGAAAAAAAGGACAGTTCTCCTACGAGCAGTACTTC. Drawing the rest from reference TRBV28 and TRBJ2-7, the complete variable domain is DVKVTQSSRYLVKRTGEKVFLECVQDMDHENMFWYRQDPGLGLRLIYFSYDVKMKEKGDIPEGYSVSREKKERFSLILESASTNQTSMYLCASSPLSLRKKGQFSYEQYFGPGTRLTVT.

The count of this clone is one. The chain carries TRBV6-5 and TRBJ1-1, with D perhaps matching TRBD1 (5 bases). The CDR3 length is 15 residues. Germline CDR1 MNHEY, CDR2 SVGAGI. V dropped 5 bases and J dropped 3 bases, with 16 bases sitting between them. CDR3 in DNA: TGTGCCAGCAGTGCTACAGGAAAGGGGCACACTGAAGCTTTCTTT. Protein product: CASSATGKGHTEAFF.